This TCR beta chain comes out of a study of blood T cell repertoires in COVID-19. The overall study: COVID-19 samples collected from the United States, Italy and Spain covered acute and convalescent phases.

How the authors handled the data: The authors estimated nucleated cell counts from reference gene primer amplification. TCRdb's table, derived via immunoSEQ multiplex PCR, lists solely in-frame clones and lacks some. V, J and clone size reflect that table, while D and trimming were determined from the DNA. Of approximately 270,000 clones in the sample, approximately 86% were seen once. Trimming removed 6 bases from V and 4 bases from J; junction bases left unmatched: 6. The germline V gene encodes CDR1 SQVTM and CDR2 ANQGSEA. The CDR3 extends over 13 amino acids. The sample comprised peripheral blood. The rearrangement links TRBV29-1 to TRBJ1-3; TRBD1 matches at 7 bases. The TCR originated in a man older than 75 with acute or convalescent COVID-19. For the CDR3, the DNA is TGCAGCGTAACAGGGACAGCAGGAAACACCATATATTTT. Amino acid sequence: CSVTGTAGNTIYF.